This T cell receptor (beta chain) was documented in a study of shared clonotypes between healthy human individuals. Findings and limits, study-wide: Clonotypes shared by all four sorted-subset donors had higher generation probabilities than non-shared clonotypes.

Concerning this clone: Its antigen is unidentified. A much larger clone differs by one base, so this may be a read error. Distinct nucleotide sequences in the sample also encode this CDR3.

Terminally differentiated effector memory CD45RA+ cells were excluded from the naive CD8 cells, which were CD45RO-negative and positively selected for CCR7. The CDR3 runs to 11 residues. V was trimmed by 2 bases and J by 1 base, leaving 0 bases between them. Germline assignment: CDR1 SGHTA and CDR2 FQGNSA. Sequencing used immunoSEQ multiplex PCR; TCRdb keeps in-frame clones, though not all of them. The sample has over 2,000,000 clones, around 93% seen once; the top ten hold around 1.8%. The genes are TRBV7-2 and TRBJ2-7; D is uncertain. This receptor was taken from a man in his late teens or twenties in good health. Some clones in this sample may be carry-over from other donors' samples. Sequencing was carried out using naive CD8+ T cells from PBMCs. CDR3 DNA: TGTGCCAGCAGCTTATCCTACGAGCAGTACTTC. It encodes CASSLSYEQYF. Combining the CDR3 with reference TRBV7-2 and TRBJ2-7 gives the whole variable domain GAGVSQSPSNKVTEKGKDVELRCDPISGHTALYWYRQSLGQGLEFLIYFQGNSAPDKSGLPSDRFSAERTGGSVSTLTIQRTQQEDSAVYLCASSLSYEQYFGPGTRLTVT.